This TCR beta chain was retrieved from a study of blood T cell repertoires in COVID-19. On the study more broadly: Samples came from the United States, Italy and Spain, spanning acute and convalescent COVID-19.

Per the study methods: Amplification of reference gene primers provided the estimated nucleated cell counts. Data came from immunoSEQ multiplex PCR; TCRdb stores just in-frame clones and leaves some out. V and J calls plus clone size are reproduced from that table; the DNA served to infer D and trimming. The sample contains 270,000 or so clones, 85% to 90% of which appear only once. Germline V gene lookup returns CDR1 MNHEY and CDR2 SMNVEV (reference sequence). The CDR3 has 13 amino acids. Trimming stripped 7 bases from V and 4 bases from J, with 14 bases between. The specimen was peripheral blood. This TCR derives from a man between 40 and 49 years old with acute or convalescent COVID-19. The chain is built from TRBV27 and TRBJ2-7; the D is unclear. The chain's CDR3 is CASTAPNEYEQYF. DNA for the CDR3: TGTGCCAGCACTGCGCCAAACGAATACGAGCAGTACTTC.